These T cell receptor beta chains were read from a single sample in a study of blood T cells in healthy people across ages. TCRdb called the 5' RACE reads again in MiXCR, with one record for every CDR3 protein. The sample carries about 1.1 million distinct CDR3 sequences, 35% to 45% recorded once. The sample consisted of blood. The receptors originated from a man between 18 and 29 years old in good health. Each CDR3 is given without its conserved first and last residue. Each record gives: J gene, clone size, V gene, CDR3 protein. Rows give clone size only sometimes, using once, few, many, or a class for an expanded clone.

j_gene: TRBJ2-1
abundance: few
v_gene: TRBV2
CDR3aa: ASSEAAGGEQF

j_gene: TRBJ1-2
abundance: few
v_gene: TRBV6-5
CDR3aa: ASRTGGYGYT

j_gene: TRBJ1-1
abundance: -
v_gene: TRBV21-1
CDR3aa: ASSAQTGTPKTEAF

j_gene: TRBJ2-7
abundance: many
v_gene: TRBV7-9
CDR3aa: ASSDRVISYEQY

j_gene: TRBJ1-1
abundance: few
v_gene: TRBV6-2/TRBV6-3
CDR3aa: ASGKLNTEAF

j_gene: -
abundance: -
v_gene: TRBV4-3
CDR3aa: ASSQHYRLAGVYNEQY

j_gene: TRBJ1-1
abundance: many
v_gene: TRBV20-1
CDR3aa: SARTGNTEAF

j_gene: TRBJ1-1
abundance: -
v_gene: TRBV7-9
CDR3aa: ASTPRRDPQEAF

j_gene: TRBJ2-1
abundance: -
v_gene: TRBV14
CDR3aa: ASSLQQGGDEQF

j_gene: TRBJ2-3
abundance: once
v_gene: TRBV20-1
CDR3aa: STSWGVADTQY

j_gene: TRBJ2-7
abundance: -
v_gene: TRBV18
CDR3aa: ASSPGQGVAYEQY

j_gene: TRBJ1-2
abundance: -
v_gene: TRBV5-4
CDR3aa: ASSLGPVSYGYT

j_gene: TRBJ1-6
abundance: -
v_gene: TRBV5-1
CDR3aa: ASSLDGQGENNSPLH

j_gene: TRBJ1-1
abundance: -
v_gene: TRBV7-2
CDR3aa: ASSLGIASMNTEAF

j_gene: TRBJ1-2
abundance: -
v_gene: TRBV4-3
CDR3aa: ASSQDSGIPLYGYT

j_gene: TRBJ1-1
abundance: few
v_gene: TRBV20-1
CDR3aa: SASPNRGVGTEAF

j_gene: TRBJ1-2
abundance: -
v_gene: TRBV3-1
CDR3aa: ASSLFSLGANYGYT

j_gene: TRBJ1-5
abundance: -
v_gene: TRBV2
CDR3aa: ASSMQDVLRKAQH

j_gene: TRBJ2-3
abundance: -
v_gene: TRBV11-2
CDR3aa: ASSFGALTDTQY

j_gene: -
abundance: -
v_gene: TRBV6-5
CDR3aa: ASSSQLSSYNEQY

j_gene: TRBJ2-7
abundance: -
v_gene: TRBV12-3/TRBV12-4
CDR3aa: ASSPQTSGGNYEQY

j_gene: TRBJ2-3
abundance: -
v_gene: TRBV20-1
CDR3aa: SFTIGVPDTQY

j_gene: TRBJ2-4
abundance: -
v_gene: TRBV6-2/TRBV6-3
CDR3aa: ASSIAGGRGNIQY

j_gene: TRBJ2-3
abundance: few
v_gene: TRBV29-1
CDR3aa: SVAIRGDDTDTQY

j_gene: TRBJ1-2
abundance: -
v_gene: TRBV9
CDR3aa: ASSVGDRPSIHGYT

j_gene: -
abundance: once
v_gene: TRBV30
CDR3aa: AWESGGSYNEQY

j_gene: TRBJ1-1
abundance: few
v_gene: TRBV11-2
CDR3aa: ASSQTPQGALNTEAF

j_gene: TRBJ2-7
abundance: -
v_gene: TRBV12-3/TRBV12-4
CDR3aa: ASSLAGIDEQY